This T cell receptor (beta chain) was obtained from a study of blood T cell repertoires in COVID-19 (dated by TCRdb to the early 2020s). About the investigation overall: Samples covering the acute and convalescent phases of COVID-19 were provided by collaborators in the United States, Italy and Spain. The material from the prospective study consisted of cDNA or gDNA derived from T cells, B-cell-depleted T cells, or PBMCs. Deeply sampled blood TCRbeta repertoires from subjects exposed to, actively infected with, or recovered from COVID-19 were included in the dataset. The repertoires were released in a freely available public database intended as a resource for research on the immune response to SARS-CoV-2. Samples were obtained from the ongoing ImmuneRACE study (first 160 participants) and from about 1,300 subjects provided by 6 global collaborators. Sample metadata almost always included a de-identified subject ID, COVID-19 status, age in years and sex. Where available, HLA class I and class II types were obtained from metadata supplied by the sample provider rather than from assay-based typing.

The immunoSEQ Assay, a bias-controlled multiplex PCR, was used to amplify TCRbeta CDR3 regions from genomic DNA. As for the original processing: Within the assay, amplification of reference gene primers was used to estimate how many nucleated cells each sample contained. To quantify the absolute abundance of each unique TCRbeta CDR3 rearrangement, sequence reads were collapsed and filtered. Productive Simpson clonality was computed per sample as the square root of Simpson's diversity index over productive rearrangements. The source is immuneACCESS, and TCRdb retained only in-frame sequences with V and J called. Part of the clones is not carried over; for the studies checked, unresolved V genes explain less than half of this, and the remainder is unexplained. V, J and clone size derive from that table, while D and trimming were established from the DNA sequence. The sample table holds approximately 70,000 clones, of which about 88% were seen once. Clones ranked in the top ten supply approximately 4.8% of the sample.

V has 1 base trimmed and J has 10 bases trimmed; junction bases matching no gene number 9. The CDR3 measures 16 amino acids from cysteine to phenylalanine. The entry retains the CDR3 DNA only, 48 bases that are in frame from base 1. As encoded in the germline V gene (reference sequence), CDR1 is LGHDT while CDR2 is YNNKEL. Each collaborating institution followed its own protocols to collect whole blood in K2EDTA tubes. Collaborator samples were shipped for TCRbeta analysis as frozen whole blood, isolated PBMCs, or DNA extracted from either sample type. With regard to this clone: Which antigen it targets is not known. Base qualities are not recorded, but no much larger clone differs from it by a single base.

The study at large found these results: The amount of clinical and demographic metadata varied by source and participant and was provided uncurated.

In this chain, TRBV3-1 (or the pseudogene TRBV3-2) is recombined with TRBJ2-5; 13 middle bases align to TRBD2. The sequenced material came from peripheral blood. The TCR was taken from a human donor in a cohort sampled during active COVID-19. The encoded CDR3 is CASSQGVLAGGNDQYF. The nucleotide sequence is TGTGCCAGCAGCCAAGGTGTACTAGCGGGAGGGAATGACCAGTACTTC.